The present entry profiles one T cell receptor (beta chain) with its context. This clonotype occurred a few times. What antigen it recognizes has not been identified. This sequence may be a read error, since a much larger clone differs from it by one base. The germline V gene supplies CDR1 ENHRY and CDR2 SYGVKD. Trimming takes 4 bases off V and 3 bases off J; junction bases not matched to a gene: 10. The CDR3 runs 17 residues from the cysteine to the phenylalanine. The retained sequence is limited to the CDR3, 51 bases, with the frame set at the first base. The data belong to a study of blood T cells in healthy people across ages (dated by TCRdb to the mid-2010s). A note on the overall study: In model experiments, roughly one uniquely barcoded TCR beta cDNA molecule per two T cells was captured by template switching. The study measured age-related changes in TCR beta repertoire diversity using deep sequencing normalized with unique cDNA molecular identifiers. Donors were grouped into four age groups: young (average approximately 15 years), middle-aged (39), aged (about 60) and long-lived (around 82). To avoid experimental bias, donors of different ages were spread randomly across the sequencing lanes. Two additional independent replicas of 1 million unique cDNA reads from the same blood draw were analyzed for two donors (one aged 18 to 30 and one aged 80 or older).

Beyond this particular receptor, the publication reports: Because the CMV infection status of the donors was unknown, age-related changes in expanded clonotypes may potentially have been confounded. Since profiling was done on bulk unsorted PBMCs, naive and antigen-experienced compartments could not be conclusively compared. A strong correlation was found between observed TCR beta diversity and the percentage of naive T cells measured by flow cytometry. As age increased, observed TCR beta diversity per million T cells dropped in a roughly linear way, and a significant reduction was already evident by age about 40. Compared with the aged group, more naive CD4+ T cells, fewer expanded clones and increased TCR diversity were shown by the long-lived group, suggesting age selection. Estimates of total diversity based on one million sequenced T cells were regarded as lower bounds and as underestimates.

Library generation was performed with 5' RACE. TCRdb records Illumina HiSeq 2500 as the sequencer. A second PCR of roughly 6 to 11 cycles was run with a J-beta primer mix and a sample-barcoded 5' primer. Each TCR beta cDNA molecule received a unique molecular identifier from a template-switch 5' adaptor carrying 12 random nucleotides. Each sample yielded at least 2.5 million CDR3-containing paired-end reads. First-strand cDNA was synthesized from all RNA with the Mint cDNA synthesis kit, primed by a TRBC-specific oligonucleotide. Following uracil-DNA glycosylase treatment, a first 18-cycle PCR with universal primers M1SS and BC2_uni_R was performed on all cDNA. On the authors' methods: For normalization, 1 million high-quality reads were randomly selected from each sample, with every read carrying a distinct molecular identifier. Instead of being binned into consensus sequences, reads that shared molecular identifiers were thrown out. MiTCR, set to a Q25 quality threshold and the strictest error-elimination algorithm, was used for CDR3 identification, clonotype clustering and error correction. Lower-bound total TCR beta diversity was estimated with a nonparametric unseen species model using Euler transformation. In-frame beta chains were kept once TCRdb had trimmed the public reads at Q25 with fastp and called clones with MiXCR. A single entry per CDR3 protein holds the most common genes and DNA from its merged rows. The V and J calls come from TCRdb's annotation, not from the publication. The sample table lists 630,000 or so distinct CDR3 sequences, about a third of them with a count of one. Approximately 15% of the sample rests with the top ten.

Donors were under 40 systemically healthy Caucasian individuals from Russia aged about 6 to 100 years. Roughly 10 milliliters of peripheral blood were collected from each donor into EDTA-treated Vacutainer tubes. Ficoll-Paque density-gradient centrifugation was used to isolate PBMCs, with at least 7 million obtained per sample. Total RNA, at least 6 micrograms per sample, was extracted from PBMCs with Trizol reagent. For every donor, an aliquot of PBMCs went through flow cytometry to measure the percentages of naive CD45RAhigh/CD27high T cells. The receptor was derived from a woman older than 75 in good health. Donor details come from another sample of the same person, matched by shared clones. The rearrangement joined TRBV10-3 to TRBJ2-7, with TRBD2 matching 12 junction bases. Material for sequencing was blood. The DNA is TGTGCCATCAGTGGCCCGACTAGCGGGGGCCATCGCTACGAGCAGTACTTC. Its amino acids are CAISGPTSGGHRYEQYF.